One TCR beta chain is described in this entry. The CDR3 totals 13 residues. Germline CDR1 reads WNHNN; CDR2 reads SYGVQD (reference sequence). Trimming took off 6 bases at V and 2 bases at J, with 9 bases between the two ends. As originally analysed: Estimates of nucleated cell counts were drawn from the amplification of reference gene primers. Assay used: immunoSEQ multiplex PCR; TCRdb lists only in-frame clones, some missing. V, J and clone size derive from that table, while D and trimming were established from the DNA sequence. Of about 200,000 clones in the sample, 83% were seen once. These data are taken from a study of blood T cell repertoires in COVID-19. Overall study: Donors in the United States, Italy and Spain gave samples during acute or convalescent COVID-19. The cDNA or gDNA used as material had been derived from T cells, B-cell-depleted T cells, or PBMCs.

V and J are TRBV10-1 and TRBJ2-3; possible D gene TRBD2, 6 bases. Sequencing was done on a sample of peripheral blood. This sequence was found in a woman aged 45-65 years with acute or convalescent COVID-19. CDR3 protein: CASRGDSTDTQYF. CDR3 DNA sequence: TGCGCCAGCAGGGGGGACTCCACAGATACGCAGTATTTT.